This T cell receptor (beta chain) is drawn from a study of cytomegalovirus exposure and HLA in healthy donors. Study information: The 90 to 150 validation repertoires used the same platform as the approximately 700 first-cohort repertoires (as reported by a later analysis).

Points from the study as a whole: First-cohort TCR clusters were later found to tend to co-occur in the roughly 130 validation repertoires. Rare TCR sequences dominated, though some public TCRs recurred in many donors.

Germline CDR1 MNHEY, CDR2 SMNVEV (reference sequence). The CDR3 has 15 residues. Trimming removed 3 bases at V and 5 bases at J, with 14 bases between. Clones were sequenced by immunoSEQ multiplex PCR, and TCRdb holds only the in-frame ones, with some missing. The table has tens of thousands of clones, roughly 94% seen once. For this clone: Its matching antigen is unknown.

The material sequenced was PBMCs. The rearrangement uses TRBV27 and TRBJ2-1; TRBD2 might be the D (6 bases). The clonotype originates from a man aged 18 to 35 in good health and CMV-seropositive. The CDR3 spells CASSLTGLANNEQFF. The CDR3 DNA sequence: TGTGCCAGCAGTTTGACGGGACTCGCGAACAATGAGCAGTTCTTC.